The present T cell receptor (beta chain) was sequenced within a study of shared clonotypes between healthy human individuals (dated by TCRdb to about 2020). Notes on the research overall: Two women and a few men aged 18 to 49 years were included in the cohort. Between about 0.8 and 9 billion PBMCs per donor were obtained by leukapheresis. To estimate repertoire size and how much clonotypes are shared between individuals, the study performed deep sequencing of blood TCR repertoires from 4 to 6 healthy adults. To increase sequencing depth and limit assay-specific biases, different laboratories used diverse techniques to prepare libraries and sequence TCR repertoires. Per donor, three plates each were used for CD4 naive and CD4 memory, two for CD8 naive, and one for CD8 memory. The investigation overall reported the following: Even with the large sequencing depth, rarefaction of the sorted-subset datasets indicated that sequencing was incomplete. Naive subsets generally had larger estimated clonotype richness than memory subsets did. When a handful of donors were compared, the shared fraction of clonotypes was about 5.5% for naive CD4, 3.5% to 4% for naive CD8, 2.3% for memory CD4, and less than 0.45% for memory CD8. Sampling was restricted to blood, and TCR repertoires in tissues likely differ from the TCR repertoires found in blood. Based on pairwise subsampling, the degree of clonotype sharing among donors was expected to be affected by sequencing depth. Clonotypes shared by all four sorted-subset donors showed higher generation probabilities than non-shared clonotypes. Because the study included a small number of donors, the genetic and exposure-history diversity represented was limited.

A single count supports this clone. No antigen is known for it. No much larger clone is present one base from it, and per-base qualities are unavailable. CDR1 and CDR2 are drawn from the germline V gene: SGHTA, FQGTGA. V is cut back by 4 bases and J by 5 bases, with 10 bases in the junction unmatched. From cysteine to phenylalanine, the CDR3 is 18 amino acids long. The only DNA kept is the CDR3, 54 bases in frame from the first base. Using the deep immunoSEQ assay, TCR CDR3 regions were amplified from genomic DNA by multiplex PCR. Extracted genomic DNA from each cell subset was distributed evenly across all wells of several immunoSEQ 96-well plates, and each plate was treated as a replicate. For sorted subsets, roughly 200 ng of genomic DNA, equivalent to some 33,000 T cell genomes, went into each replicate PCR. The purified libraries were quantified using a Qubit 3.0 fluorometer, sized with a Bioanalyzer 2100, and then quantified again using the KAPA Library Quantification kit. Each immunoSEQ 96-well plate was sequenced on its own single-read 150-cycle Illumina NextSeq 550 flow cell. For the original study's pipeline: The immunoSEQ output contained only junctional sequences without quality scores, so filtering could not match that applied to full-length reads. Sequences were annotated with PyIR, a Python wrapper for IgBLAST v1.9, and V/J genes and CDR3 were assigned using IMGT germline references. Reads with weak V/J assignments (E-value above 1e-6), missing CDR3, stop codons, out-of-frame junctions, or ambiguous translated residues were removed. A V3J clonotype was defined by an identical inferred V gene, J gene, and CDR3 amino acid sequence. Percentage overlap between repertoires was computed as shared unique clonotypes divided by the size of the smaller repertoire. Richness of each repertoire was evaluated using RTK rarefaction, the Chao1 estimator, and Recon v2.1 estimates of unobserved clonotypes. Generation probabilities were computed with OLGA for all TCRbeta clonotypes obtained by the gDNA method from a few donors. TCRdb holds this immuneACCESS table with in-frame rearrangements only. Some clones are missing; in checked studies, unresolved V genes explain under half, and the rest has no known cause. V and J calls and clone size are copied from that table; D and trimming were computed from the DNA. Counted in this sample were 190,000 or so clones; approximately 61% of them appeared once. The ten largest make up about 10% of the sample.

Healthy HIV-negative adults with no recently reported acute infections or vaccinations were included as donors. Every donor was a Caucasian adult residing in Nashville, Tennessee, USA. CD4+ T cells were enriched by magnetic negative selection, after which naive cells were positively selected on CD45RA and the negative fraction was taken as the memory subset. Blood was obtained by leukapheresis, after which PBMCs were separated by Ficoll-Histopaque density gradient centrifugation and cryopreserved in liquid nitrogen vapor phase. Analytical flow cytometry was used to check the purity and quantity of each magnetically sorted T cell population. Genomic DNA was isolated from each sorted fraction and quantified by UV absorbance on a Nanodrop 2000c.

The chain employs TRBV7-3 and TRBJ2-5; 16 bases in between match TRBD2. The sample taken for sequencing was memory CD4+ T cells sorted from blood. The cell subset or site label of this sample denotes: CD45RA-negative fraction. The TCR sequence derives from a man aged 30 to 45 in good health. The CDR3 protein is CASSSGLAGGSVGETQYF. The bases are TGTGCCAGCAGCTCGGGACTAGCGGGAGGGTCCGTAGGGGAGACCCAGTACTTC.